The present T cell receptor beta chain was sequenced within a study of blood T cell repertoires in COVID-19. Across the whole study: Samples representing acute and convalescent COVID-19 were sourced from the United States, Italy and Spain.

As handled by the study authors: Reference gene primer amplification gave nucleated cell count estimates. Some clones are missing from TCRdb's copy, which holds only in-frame ones; the method was immunoSEQ multiplex PCR. The V and J calls and clone size are taken from that table; D and trimming were inferred from the DNA. The sample shows about 200,000 clones, around 87% of them seen only once. Germline V gives CDR1 SGHTA, CDR2 FQGTGA. V was shortened by 3 bases and J by 0 bases, with 4 bases between the two germline ends. CDR3 length: 13 amino acids. Sequencing was performed on peripheral blood. The rearrangement uses TRBV7-3 and TRBJ2-3; unclear D gene. This receptor was obtained from a man aged 50 to 60 with acute or convalescent COVID-19. CDR3 coding DNA: TGTGCCAGCAGCTTTTCTAGCACAGATACGCAGTATTTT. Residues: CASSFSSTDTQYF.